The 28 T cell receptor beta chains given below trace back to one sample, sequenced in a study of blood T cell repertoires in COVID-19. Clones were read by immunoSEQ multiplex PCR, and TCRdb kept only the in-frame ones, dropping some. Seen here are around 70,000 clones, about 89% observed once, and the top ten hold 7.3%. The sample comprised peripheral blood. The receptor source for this set is a human donor in a cohort sampled during active COVID-19.

The V call is TRBV12-3 or TRBV12-4, the J call TRBJ2-5; weak D call: TRBD2 (6 bases). The CDR3 loop spans 12 amino acids. The V gene lost 5 bases and the J gene lost 5 bases, with 9 bases spanning the gap. CDR3 sequence (DNA): TGTGCCAGCAGTCGGGACTTTGAGACCCAGTACTTC. This translates into CASSRDFETQYF.

The chain combines TRBV5-1 with TRBJ1-1; tentative D call: TRBD1 (5 bases). The CDR3 has 13 residues. CDR1 is SGHRS, CDR2 YFSETQ, per germline. V was pared by 2 bases and J by 4 bases, with 9 bases between. The CDR3 here is CASSFPDSTEAFF. CDR3 coding DNA: TGCGCCAGCAGCTTCCCAGACAGCACTGAAGCTTTCTTT.

V and J are TRBV6-2 or TRBV6-3 and TRBJ2-1; a weak D match, TRBD2 (6 bases). The CDR3 sequence is 15 residues long. The germline V gene encodes CDR1 MNHEY and CDR2 SVGEGT. V was cut by 2 bases and J by 2 bases, with 10 bases left in between. The CDR3 is CASSYEAGTYNEQFF. The CDR3 DNA is TGTGCCAGCAGTTACGAGGCGGGGACCTACAATGAGCAGTTCTTC.

The chain recombines TRBV6-2 or TRBV6-3 with TRBJ2-1; D is undetermined. Trimming pared 2 bases from V and 4 bases from J, leaving 15 bases between. The CDR3 sequence is 16 residues long. Germline V lookup: CDR1 MNHEY, CDR2 SVGEGT. The CDR3 is CASSYPSPPVYNEQFF. The CDR3 region has the DNA TGTGCCAGCAGTTACCCTAGTCCGCCAGTATACAATGAGCAGTTCTTC.

This clone was seen a handful of times. The gene calls are TRBV11-2 and TRBJ2-1, with 7 positions matching TRBD1. The CDR3 is 13 amino acids. V shed 5 bases and J 12 bases; nucleotides not matched to a gene: 10. Germline CDR1 SGHAT, CDR2 FQNNGV. The CDR3 reads CASSIIRQGRQFF. CDR3 DNA sequence: TGTGCCAGCAGCATAATAAGACAGGGCAGGCAGTTCTTC.

The chain recombines TRBV28 with TRBJ1-3, with D maybe TRBD1 (5 bases). Germline lookup yields CDR1 MDHEN and CDR2 SYDVKM. Trimming left V 6 bases short and J 4 bases short, with 13 bases between. The CDR3 extends over 14 amino acids. DNA for the CDR3: TGTGCCAGCAGGCCGCCCGGACAAGGAAACACCATATATTTT. This gives the protein CASRPPGQGNTIYF.

CDR3 loop: CASSSENTEAFF. For the CDR3, the DNA is TGTGCCAGCAGCTCAGAGAACACTGAAGCTTTCTTT. The rearrangement joins TRBV7-9 to TRBJ1-1; D gene unclear. In germline, CDR1 is SEHNR, CDR2 FQNEAQ (reference sequence). The CDR3 is made up of 12 amino acids. V was shortened by 4 bases and J by 1 base, with 4 bases between the two germline ends. Drawing the rest from reference TRBV7-9 and TRBJ1-1, the complete variable domain is DTGVSQNPRHKITKRGQNVTFRCDPISEHNRLYWYRQTLGQGPEFLTYFQNEAQLEKSRLLSDRFSAERPKGSFSTLEIQRTEQGDSAMYLCASSSENTEAFFGQGTRLTVV.

The V and J genes are TRBV7-6 and TRBJ2-2; tentative D call: TRBD1 (6 bases). CDR1 SGHVS and CDR2 FNYEAQ come from the germline V gene. The CDR3 totals 13 residues. The CDR3 nucleotides read TGTGCTTACGGACAGAGAGGCACCGGGGAGCTGTTTTTT. This codes for CAYGQRGTGELFF. Combining the CDR3 with reference TRBV7-6 and TRBJ2-2 gives the whole variable domain GAGVSQSPRYKVTKRGQDVALRCDPISGHVSLYWYRQALGQGPEFLTYFNYEAQQDKSGLPNDRFSAERPEGSISTLTIQRTEQRDSAMYRCAYGQRGTGELFFGEGSRLTVL.

The rearrangement uses TRBV10-2 and TRBJ2-1, with 9 bases identical to TRBD2. With 7 bases clipped from V and 6 bases from J, the junction kept 10 bases outside the gene matches. The CDR3 contains 15 residues. Per the germline V gene, CDR1 is WSHSY and CDR2 is SAAADI. CDR3 in DNA: TGCGCCAGCACGGGGACCAGCGGGAGGCCCAATGAGCAGTTCTTC. It encodes CASTGTSGRPNEQFF.

The CDR3 DNA reads TGTGCCAGCAGCCGCCTCCTGACAGAGAGCTCCTACGAGCAGTACTTC. Residues: CASSRLLTESSYEQYF. The chain couples TRBV3-1 (or the pseudogene TRBV3-2) to TRBJ2-7, with D maybe TRBD1 (5 bases). Between the trimmed V and J ends, which lost 4 bases and 0 bases, there was a span of 16 bases. The CDR3 length is 16 residues. Germline V gene data show CDR1 as LGHDT and CDR2 as YNNKEL (reference sequence).

The rearrangement joins TRBV28 to TRBJ2-7; no clear D. The CDR3 is 12 amino acids. The V gene lost 2 bases and the J gene lost 6 bases, with 8 bases spanning the gap. The V gene's germline CDR1 is MDHEN and CDR2 SYDVKM. CDR3: CASSLKTSEQYF. The CDR3 DNA reads TGTGCCAGCAGTTTAAAGACATCCGAGCAGTACTTC.

The chain joins TRBV7-9 to TRBJ2-3; TRBD2 might be the D (5 bases). The CDR3 spans 16 residues. Trimming stripped 1 base from V and 0 bases from J, with 11 bases between. Germline values: CDR1 SEHNR, CDR2 FQNEAQ (reference sequence). CDR3 nucleotide sequence: TGTGCCAGCAGCTTAGGGCTAGCAAAAAGCACAGATACGCAGTATTTT. The encoded protein is CASSLGLAKSTDTQYF.

The rearrangement links TRBV7-8 to TRBJ2-7, with 12 bases matching TRBD2. There are 17 residues in the CDR3. Germline V gene lookup returns CDR1 SGHVS and CDR2 FQNEAQ. V trimming: 1 base; J trimming: 2 bases; junction bases outside the gene matches: 6. The CDR3 loop reads CASSLGSLAGGAYEQYF. CDR3 in DNA: TGTGCCAGCAGCTTAGGGTCACTAGCGGGAGGCGCCTACGAGCAGTACTTC.

The CDR3 reads CASSSASGRPTQYF. In nucleotides, the CDR3 is TGTGCCAGCAGCTCGGCTAGCGGGAGGCCTACGCAGTATTTT. This chain connects TRBV11-2 to TRBJ2-3; TRBD2 matches 11 bases. Trimming cost V 4 bases and J 8 bases; bases outside gene matches: 5. There are 14 residues in the CDR3. Germline V CDR1 and CDR2: SGHAT, FQNNGV. Full variable domain (remainder filled in from reference TRBV11-2 and TRBJ2-3): EAGVAQSPRYKIIEKRQSVAFWCNPISGHATLYWYQQILGQGPKLLIQFQNNGVVDDSQLPKDRFSAERLKGVDSTLKIQPAKLEDSAVYLCASSSASGRPTQYFGPGTRLTVL.

J is TRBJ2-7 and V is TRBV5-1; the match to TRBD2 covers 8 bases. This CDR3 is 14 amino acids long. The germline V gene encodes CDR1 SGHRS and CDR2 YFSETQ. V lost 2 bases and J lost 4; bases outside the gene matches: 5. In DNA form, the CDR3 reads TGCGCCAGCAGCTTTCGGGGGGGCGAGTACGAGCAGTACTTC. Translation gives CASSFRGGEYEQYF.

The chain joins TRBV6-4 to TRBJ1-1; 8 nucleotides align to TRBD1. V was clipped by 7 bases and J by 4 bases; unmatched bases: 14. The length of the CDR3 is 16 residues. Germline lookup yields CDR1 MRHNA and CDR2 SNTAGT. The CDR3 DNA sequence: TGTGCCAGCAAGGGATCCCCCCACAGGGGGGGCACTGAAGCTTTCTTT. Protein: CASKGSPHRGGTEAFF.

This chain connects TRBV28 to TRBJ2-5; the D gene is possibly TRBD2 (7 bases). This CDR3 is 16 amino acids long. The germline V and J ends were trimmed by 3 bases and 5 bases, with 19 bases remaining between them. Germline values: CDR1 MDHEN, CDR2 SYDVKM. The CDR3 loop reads CASSLEGGGPRETQYF. The CDR3 DNA sequence: TGTGCCAGCAGTTTGGAGGGGGGGGGCCCCCGGGAGACCCAGTACTTC.

The chain couples TRBV2 to TRBJ1-1, with a possible D match to TRBD1 (6 bases). V lost 6 bases and J lost 2, with 16 bases in between. Germline-derived CDR1 and CDR2 are SNHLY and FYNNEI. This CDR3 region has 15 residues. CDR3 in amino acids: CASRWGQWENTEAFF. CDR3 in DNA: TGTGCCAGCAGGTGGGGACAATGGGAAAACACTGAAGCTTTCTTT.

The chain combines TRBV5-4 with TRBJ2-1, with 7 bases lining up with TRBD2. CDR1 SGHNT and CDR2 YYREEE come from the germline V gene (reference sequence). The CDR3 totals 14 residues. V dropped 0 bases and J dropped 8; count of bases not matched to a gene: 5. CDR3 in amino acids: CASSLGGSMHEQFF. The CDR3 DNA follows: TGTGCCAGCAGCTTGGGCGGGAGTATGCATGAGCAGTTCTTC.

The genes are TRBV27 and TRBJ1-2; no clear D. The CDR3 runs 15 residues. CDR1 and CDR2 (germline): MNHEY, SMNVEV (reference sequence). Trimming removed 0 bases from V and 2 bases from J, with 10 bases in between. CDR3 in amino acids: CASSLSPTQNYGYTF. For the CDR3, the DNA is TGTGCCAGCAGTTTATCGCCGACTCAGAACTATGGCTACACCTTC.

The genes are TRBV3-1 (or the pseudogene TRBV3-2) and TRBJ1-3; D is unresolved. The CDR3 contains 14 residues. Deletions cut 3 bases from V and 4 bases from J, with 10 bases between. Germline CDR1 LGHDT, CDR2 YNNKEL (reference sequence). The CDR3 DNA follows: TGTGCCAGCAGCCAGTCGGCCGGGGGAAACACCATATATTTT. This codes for CASSQSAGGNTIYF.

This clone appeared once. The chain couples TRBV5-1 to TRBJ1-1; possible D gene TRBD1, 5 bases. The V gene's germline CDR1 is SGHRS and CDR2 YFSETQ. The CDR3 has 14 amino acids. V shed 0 bases and J shed 3 bases, with 9 bases lying between them. The CDR3 sequence is CASSLDGGDTEAFF. CDR3 in DNA: TGCGCCAGCAGCTTGGACGGGGGAGACACTGAAGCTTTCTTT.

The V gene is TRBV18, the J gene TRBJ2-2; D is unclear. Germline V gives CDR1 KGHSH, CDR2 LQKENI. Trimming removed 3 bases from V and 4 bases from J, with 6 bases in between. The CDR3 contains 13 residues. CDR3 DNA: TGTGCCAGCTCACCCAAACTCACCGGGGAGCTGTTTTTT. Protein product: CASSPKLTGELFF.

The rearrangement joins TRBV6-2 or TRBV6-3 to TRBJ2-5; TRBD1 aligns across 8 bases. V shed 3 bases, J shed 6 bases, and the junction held 12 bases outside the gene matches. CDR3 size: 16 residues. Germline CDR1 reads MNHEY; CDR2 reads SVGEGT. The CDR3 here is CASSYGGPTGAKTQYF. The CDR3 nucleotides read TGTGCCAGCAGTTATGGTGGCCCGACAGGGGCCAAGACCCAGTACTTC.

The V call is TRBV2, the J call TRBJ1-1; 7 nucleotides align to TRBD1. Per germline, CDR1 SNHLY and CDR2 FYNNEI. The CDR3 sequence is 15 residues long. The ends lost 6 bases at V and 4 bases at J; junction bases unmatched: 11. The DNA for the CDR3 is TGTGCCAGCAGAGAACAGGGGTCGGTGGGCACTGAAGCTTTCTTT. Translated, it gives CASREQGSVGTEAFF.

This clone was seen only once. This same CDR3 is encoded by further DNA sequences in the sample. The rearrangement uses TRBV11-3 and TRBJ2-6, with TRBD1 as a possible D gene (5 bases). CDR3 length equals 14 residues. Trimming stripped 5 bases from V and 1 base from J, with 6 bases between. Germline loops: CDR1 SGHNT, CDR2 YENEEA. CDR3 sequence reads: CASSPGSGANVLTF. The DNA of the CDR3 is TGTGCCAGCAGCCCAGGGTCTGGGGCCAACGTCCTGACTTTC.

V gene TRBV2 combines with J gene TRBJ2-5, with a possible D match to TRBD1 (6 bases). With 7 bases removed from V and 1 base from J, the gap between germline ends came to 10 bases. The CDR3 has 13 residues. Per germline, CDR1 SNHLY and CDR2 FYNNEI. As DNA, the CDR3 is TGTGCCAGCACTCAGGGGTCCCAAGAGACCCAGTACTTC. Its protein is CASTQGSQETQYF.

The chain links TRBV10-1 to TRBJ2-7; 9 positions agree with TRBD1. V shed 3 bases and J 4 bases; nucleotides not matched to a gene: 7. Germline V gives CDR1 WNHNN, CDR2 SYGVQD (reference sequence). The length of the CDR3 is 15 residues. In DNA form, the CDR3 reads TGCGCCAGCAGTGACGCCGGGACAGGGCTTTACGAGCAGTACTTC. This translates into CASSDAGTGLYEQYF.